Listed below are T cell receptor beta chains from one sample, sequenced in a study of shared clonotypes between healthy human individuals. Using immunoSEQ multiplex PCR, the repertoire was profiled, and TCRdb retains in-frame clones only, with some absent. Among about 1 million clones, more than 65% were seen once, and the ten largest hold nearly 1.5%. The sample consisted of memory CD4+ T cells sorted from blood. The receptors here all came from a man younger than 30 in good health. Each CDR3 is given with its conserved first and last residue. Fields, in order: clone size, J gene, V gene, D gene, CDR3 DNA, CDR3 protein. D genes are given only for firm matches. The size of a clone is reported for some rows only, either as once, few or many, or as a class for expanded clones.

.,TRBJ2-5,TRBV5-4,TRBD1,TGTGCCAGCAGCTCCCCTACAGGGGGCGGAGGGGAGACCCAGTACTTC,CASSSPTGGGGETQYF
.,TRBJ1-1,TRBV18,.,TGTGCCAGCTCACCGCACCCGCCCCGGGAGACCACTGAAGCTTTCTTT,CASSPHPPRETTEAFF
.,TRBJ2-2,TRBV7-6,TRBD2,TGTGCCAGCAGCTCAGGACTAGGGCAGAACACCGGGGAGCTGTTTTTT,CASSSGLGQNTGELFF
.,TRBJ1-4,TRBV4-3,.,TGCGCCAGCAGCCAAGTGGGCAGAACTGCAACTAATGAAAAACTGTTTTTT,CASSQVGRTATNEKLFF
once,TRBJ2-7,TRBV6-5,.,TGTGCCAGCAGTTACCTGTCGGGCTACGAGCAGTACTTC,CASSYLSGYEQYF
.,TRBJ1-6,TRBV6-1,.,TGTGCCAGCAGTGATTCAGGAGTTGGCCCCCTCCACTTT,CASSDSGVGPLHF
.,TRBJ2-3,TRBV5-1,TRBD2,TGCGCCAGCAGCTTCGGGAGGTCAGATACGCAGTATTTT,CASSFGRSDTQYF
few,TRBJ2-2,TRBV9,TRBD2,TGTGCCAGCAGCATACTAGCGACCGGGGAGCTGTTTTTT,CASSILATGELFF
.,TRBJ1-5,TRBV14,.,TGTGCCAGCAGCCCAAAACAGGGATATAGCAATCAGCCCCAGCATTTT,CASSPKQGYSNQPQHF
.,TRBJ1-3,TRBV15,TRBD1,TGTGCCACCAGCAGAGAGGACAGGGGAGGAAACACCATATATTTT,CATSREDRGGNTIYF
once,TRBJ1-2,TRBV6-5,.,TGTGCCAGCAGTTACTCGATCAACAGCCAGAACTATGGCTACACCTTC,CASSYSINSQNYGYTF
.,TRBJ2-1,TRBV5-1,.,TGCGCCAGCAGCTTGAGCCAGGGGCTTAGCAATGAGCAGTTCTTC,CASSLSQGLSNEQFF
.,TRBJ2-1,TRBV5-4,.,TGTGCCAGCAGCTTGGGGGAGAGGCGTGAGCAGTTCTTC,CASSLGERREQFF
.,TRBJ2-7,TRBV7-8,.,TGTGCCAGCAGCTTACCCAGCGCGGCCTACGAGCAGTACTTC,CASSLPSAAYEQYF
once,TRBJ2-3,TRBV5-1,TRBD2,TGCGCCAGCAGCCCAGCGGGAGGGAGGGTAGATACGCAGTATTTT,CASSPAGGRVDTQYF
once,TRBJ2-7,TRBV30,TRBD1,TGTGCCTGGAGGGGACAGAAGTCCGAGCAGTACTTC,CAWRGQKSEQYF
.,TRBJ2-7,TRBV30,.,TGTGCCTGGAGTGTTTGGACGGTCCCCTACGAGCAGTACTTC,CAWSVWTVPYEQYF
.,TRBJ2-7,TRBV20-1,.,TGCAGTGCCGCGACAGTCGACGAGCAGTACTTC,CSAATVDEQYF
.,TRBJ1-3,TRBV30,.,TGTGCCTGGAGTGTAGCGGGCTTGCTATACTCTGGAAACACCATATATTTT,CAWSVAGLLYSGNTIYF
few,TRBJ1-2,TRBV7-9,TRBD1,TGTGCCAGCAGCTCGAACGGACAGGCCGGAGGCGGCTACACCTTC,CASSSNGQAGGGYTF
many,TRBJ2-7,TRBV5-4,.,TGTGCCAGCAGCTATGGAGTCAGTTCCTACGAGCAGTACTTC,CASSYGVSSYEQYF
.,TRBJ2-5,TRBV29-1,TRBD1,TGCAGCGTTGCCGGGACAGGGGAGGTAGAGACCCAGTACTTC,CSVAGTGEVETQYF
.,TRBJ2-2,TRBV11-1,.,TGTGCCAGCAGCTTGGGACGCATCGGGGAGCTGTTTTTT,CASSLGRIGELFF
once,TRBJ2-2,TRBV11-3,.,TGTGCCAGCAGCACACCACTGGAGGGGAACGGGGAGCTGTTTTTT,CASSTPLEGNGELFF